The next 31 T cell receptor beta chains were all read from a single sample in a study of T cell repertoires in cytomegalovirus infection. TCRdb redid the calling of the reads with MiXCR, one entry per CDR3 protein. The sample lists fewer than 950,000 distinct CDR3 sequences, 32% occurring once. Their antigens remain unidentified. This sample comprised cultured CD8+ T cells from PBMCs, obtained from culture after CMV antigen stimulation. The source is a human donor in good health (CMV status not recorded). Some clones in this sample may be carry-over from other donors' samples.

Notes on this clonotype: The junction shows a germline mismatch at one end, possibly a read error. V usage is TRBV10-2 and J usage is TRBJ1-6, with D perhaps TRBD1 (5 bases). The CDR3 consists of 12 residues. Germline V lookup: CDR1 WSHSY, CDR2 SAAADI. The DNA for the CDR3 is TGCGCCAGCAGTGACTCTCGCTCGACAGAAAAATTT. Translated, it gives CASSDSRSTEKF.

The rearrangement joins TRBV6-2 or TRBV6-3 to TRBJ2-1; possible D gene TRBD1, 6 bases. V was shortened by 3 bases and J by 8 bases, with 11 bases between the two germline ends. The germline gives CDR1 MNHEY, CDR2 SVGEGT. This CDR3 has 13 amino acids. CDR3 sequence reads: CASSYVRGDEQFF. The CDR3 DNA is TGTGCCAGCAGTTATGTCAGGGGAGATGAGCAGTTCTTC.

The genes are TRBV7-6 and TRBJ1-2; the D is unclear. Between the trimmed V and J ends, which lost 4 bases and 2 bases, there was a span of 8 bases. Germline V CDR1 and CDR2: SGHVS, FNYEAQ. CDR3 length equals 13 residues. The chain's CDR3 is CASSSAPNYGYTF. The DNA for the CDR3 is TGTGCCAGCAGCTCGGCACCCAACTATGGCTACACCTTC.

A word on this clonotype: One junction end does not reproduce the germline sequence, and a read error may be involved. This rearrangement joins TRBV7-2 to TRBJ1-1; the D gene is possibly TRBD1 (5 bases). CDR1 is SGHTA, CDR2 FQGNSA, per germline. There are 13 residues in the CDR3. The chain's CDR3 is CASTIDSNSEAFF. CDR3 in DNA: TGTGCCAGCACCATCGACAGTAACAGTGAAGCTTTCTTT.

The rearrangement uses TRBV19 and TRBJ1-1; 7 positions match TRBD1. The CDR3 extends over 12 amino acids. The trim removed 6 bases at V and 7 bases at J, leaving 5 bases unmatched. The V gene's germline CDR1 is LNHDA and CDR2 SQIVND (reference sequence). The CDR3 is CASRTGRGEAFF. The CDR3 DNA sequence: TGTGCCAGTAGGACAGGGCGCGGTGAAGCTTTCTTT.

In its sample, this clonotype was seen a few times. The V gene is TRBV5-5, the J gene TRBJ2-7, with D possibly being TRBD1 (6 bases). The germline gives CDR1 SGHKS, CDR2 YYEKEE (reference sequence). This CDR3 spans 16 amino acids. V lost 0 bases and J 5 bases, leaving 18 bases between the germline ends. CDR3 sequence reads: CASSLEIARGSDEQYF. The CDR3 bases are TGTGCCAGCAGCTTGGAAATCGCCAGGGGTAGCGACGAGCAGTACTTC.

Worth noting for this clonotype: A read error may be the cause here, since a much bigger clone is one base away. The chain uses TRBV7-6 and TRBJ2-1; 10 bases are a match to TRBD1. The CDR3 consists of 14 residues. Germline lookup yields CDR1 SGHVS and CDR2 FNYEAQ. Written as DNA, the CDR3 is TGTGTCAGCAGCGCCGGGACAGGGGTCAGTGAGCAGTTCTTC. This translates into CVSSAGTGVSEQFF.

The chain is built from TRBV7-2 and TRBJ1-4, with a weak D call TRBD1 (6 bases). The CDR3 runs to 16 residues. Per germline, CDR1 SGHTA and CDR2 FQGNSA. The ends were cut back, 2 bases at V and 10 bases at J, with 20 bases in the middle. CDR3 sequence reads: CASSLTQDSQRVKLFF. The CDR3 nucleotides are TGTGCCAGCAGCTTAACCCAGGACAGCCAGCGGGTAAAACTGTTTTTT.

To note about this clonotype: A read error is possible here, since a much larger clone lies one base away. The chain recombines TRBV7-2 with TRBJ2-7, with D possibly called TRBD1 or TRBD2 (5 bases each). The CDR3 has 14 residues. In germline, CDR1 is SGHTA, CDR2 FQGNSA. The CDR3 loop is CARSRDPFSYEQYV. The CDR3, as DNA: TGTGCCCGCAGCCGGGACCCATTCTCCTACGAGCAGTACGTC.

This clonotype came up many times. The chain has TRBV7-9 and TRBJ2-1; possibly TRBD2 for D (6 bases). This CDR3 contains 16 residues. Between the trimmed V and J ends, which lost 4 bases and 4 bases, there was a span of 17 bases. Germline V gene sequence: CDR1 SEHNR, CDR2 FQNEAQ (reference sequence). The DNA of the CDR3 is TGTGCCAGCAGCTCACATGTGGAGGGGAGATACAATGAGCAGTTCTTC. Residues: CASSSHVEGRYNEQFF.

This CDR3 is CATSRARDNYNEQFF. DNA for the CDR3: TGTGCCACCAGCAGAGCACGGGACAACTACAATGAGCAGTTCTTC. The chain has TRBV15 and TRBJ2-1, with TRBD1 as a possible D gene (6 bases). The CDR3 extends over 15 amino acids. The germline V gene encodes CDR1 LNHNV and CDR2 YYDKDF (reference sequence). V lost 1 base, J lost 3 bases, and 10 bases lay in between.

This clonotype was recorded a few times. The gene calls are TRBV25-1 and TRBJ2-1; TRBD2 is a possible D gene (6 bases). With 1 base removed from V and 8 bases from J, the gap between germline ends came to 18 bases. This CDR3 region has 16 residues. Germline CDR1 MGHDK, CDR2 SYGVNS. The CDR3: CASSEFGLATGDEQFF. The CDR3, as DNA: TGTGCCAGCAGTGAATTTGGGCTAGCGACGGGAGATGAGCAGTTCTTC.

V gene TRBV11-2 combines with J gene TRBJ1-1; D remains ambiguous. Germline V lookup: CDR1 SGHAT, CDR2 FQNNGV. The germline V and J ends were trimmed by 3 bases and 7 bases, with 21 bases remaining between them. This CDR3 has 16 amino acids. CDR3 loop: CASSFTGGSMRDEAFF. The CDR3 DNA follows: TGTGCCAGCAGCTTTACTGGTGGCAGCATGAGGGATGAAGCTTTCTTT. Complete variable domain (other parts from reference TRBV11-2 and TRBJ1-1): EAGVAQSPRYKIIEKRQSVAFWCNPISGHATLYWYQQILGQGPKLLIQFQNNGVVDDSQLPKDRFSAERLKGVDSTLKIQPAKLEDSAVYLCASSFTGGSMRDEAFFGQGTRLTVV.

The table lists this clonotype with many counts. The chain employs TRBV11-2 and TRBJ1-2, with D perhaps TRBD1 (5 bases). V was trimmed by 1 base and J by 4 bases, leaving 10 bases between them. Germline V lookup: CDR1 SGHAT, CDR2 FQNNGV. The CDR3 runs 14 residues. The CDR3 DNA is TGTGCCAGCAGCTTAGGAGGGGCGCCCTATGGCTACACCTTC. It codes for CASSLGGAPYGYTF. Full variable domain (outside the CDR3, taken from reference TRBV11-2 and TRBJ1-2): EAGVAQSPRYKIIEKRQSVAFWCNPISGHATLYWYQQILGQGPKLLIQFQNNGVVDDSQLPKDRFSAERLKGVDSTLKIQPAKLEDSAVYLCASSLGGAPYGYTFGSGTRLTVV.

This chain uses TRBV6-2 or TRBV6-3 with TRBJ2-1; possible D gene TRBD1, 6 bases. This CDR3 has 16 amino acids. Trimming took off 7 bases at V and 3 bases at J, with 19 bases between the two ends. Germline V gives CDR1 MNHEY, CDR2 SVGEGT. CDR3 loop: CASTLRLGAIYNEQFF. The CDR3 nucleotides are TGTGCCAGCACCTTACGGCTGGGGGCAATCTACAATGAGCAGTTCTTC.

In DNA, the CDR3 is TGCGCCAGCAGCCAAAGATTACCGGGACAGGGAAACTACAATGAGCAGTTCTTC. Amino acids: CASSQRLPGQGNYNEQFF. The chain combines TRBV4-1 with TRBJ2-1, with 9 bases fitting TRBD1. There are 18 residues in the CDR3. V lost 2 bases to trimming and J lost 3 bases; unmatched junction nucleotides: 11. The V gene's germline CDR1 is MGHRA and CDR2 YSYEKL.

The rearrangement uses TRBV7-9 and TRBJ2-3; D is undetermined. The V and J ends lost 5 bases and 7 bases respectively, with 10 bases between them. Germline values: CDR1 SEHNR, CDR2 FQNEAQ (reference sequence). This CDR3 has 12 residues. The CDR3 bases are TGTGCCAGCAGCACGACCCCTTATACGCAGTATTTT. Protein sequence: CASSTTPYTQYF. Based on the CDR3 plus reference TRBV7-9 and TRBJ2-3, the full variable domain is DTGVSQNPRHKITKRGQNVTFRCDPISEHNRLYWYRQTLGQGPEFLTYFQNEAQLEKSRLLSDRFSAERPKGSFSTLEIQRTEQGDSAMYLCASSTTPYTQYFGPGTRLTVL.

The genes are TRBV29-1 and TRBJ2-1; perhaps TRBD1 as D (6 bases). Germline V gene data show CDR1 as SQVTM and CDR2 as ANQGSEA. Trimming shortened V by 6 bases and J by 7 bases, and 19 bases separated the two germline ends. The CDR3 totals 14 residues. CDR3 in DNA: TGCAGCGTCGCAGGGGCCGTGTGGGAGAATGAGCAGTTCTTC. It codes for CSVAGAVWENEQFF.

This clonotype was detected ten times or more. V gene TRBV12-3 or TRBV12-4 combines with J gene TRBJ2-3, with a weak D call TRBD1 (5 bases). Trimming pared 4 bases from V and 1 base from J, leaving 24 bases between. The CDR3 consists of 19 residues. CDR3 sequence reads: CASSSPPRSGQIGTDTQYF. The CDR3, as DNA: TGTGCCAGCAGTTCACCCCCACGTTCAGGGCAGATAGGCACAGATACGCAGTATTTT.

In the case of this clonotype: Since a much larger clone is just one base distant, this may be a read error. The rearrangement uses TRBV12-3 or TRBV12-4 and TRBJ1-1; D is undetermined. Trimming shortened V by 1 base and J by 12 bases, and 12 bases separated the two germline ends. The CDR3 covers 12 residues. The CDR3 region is CASSLGRVRTFF. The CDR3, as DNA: TGTGCCAGCAGTTTAGGAAGGGTGCGGACTTTCTTT.

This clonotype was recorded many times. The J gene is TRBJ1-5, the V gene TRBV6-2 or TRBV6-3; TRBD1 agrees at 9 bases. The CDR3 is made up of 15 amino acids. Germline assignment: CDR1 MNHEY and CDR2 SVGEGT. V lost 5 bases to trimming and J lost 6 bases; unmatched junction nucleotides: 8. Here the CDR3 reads CASSPGQGLSQPQHF. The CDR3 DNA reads TGTGCCAGCAGTCCGGGACAGGGATTGAGTCAGCCCCAGCATTTT.

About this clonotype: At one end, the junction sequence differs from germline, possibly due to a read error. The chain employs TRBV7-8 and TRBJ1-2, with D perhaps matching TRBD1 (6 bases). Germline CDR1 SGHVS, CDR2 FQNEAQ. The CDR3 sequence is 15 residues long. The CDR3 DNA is TGTGTCAGCAAGGGGGGCGAGATCGGGGACTATGGCTACACCTTC. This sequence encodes CVSKGGEIGDYGYTF.

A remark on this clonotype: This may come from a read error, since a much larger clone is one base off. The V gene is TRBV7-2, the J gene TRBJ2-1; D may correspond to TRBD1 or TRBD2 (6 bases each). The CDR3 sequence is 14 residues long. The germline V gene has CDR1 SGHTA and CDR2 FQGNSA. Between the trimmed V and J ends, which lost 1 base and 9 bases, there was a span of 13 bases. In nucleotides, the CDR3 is TGTGCCAGCAGCTTAGTGGGGGGCGGTATTGAGCAGTTCTTC. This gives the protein CASSLVGGGIEQFF.

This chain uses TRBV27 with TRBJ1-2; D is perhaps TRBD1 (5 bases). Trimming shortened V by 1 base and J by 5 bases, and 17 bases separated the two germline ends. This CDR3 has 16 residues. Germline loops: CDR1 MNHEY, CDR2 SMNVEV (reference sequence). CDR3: CASSLWSSGTGYGYTF. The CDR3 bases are TGTGCCAGCAGTTTATGGTCATCTGGGACCGGGTATGGCTACACCTTC.

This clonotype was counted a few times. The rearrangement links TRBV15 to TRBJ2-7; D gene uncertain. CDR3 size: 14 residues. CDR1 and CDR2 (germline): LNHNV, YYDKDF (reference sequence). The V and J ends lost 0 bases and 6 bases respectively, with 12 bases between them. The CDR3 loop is CATSRDQVIGEQYF. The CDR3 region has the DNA TGTGCCACCAGCAGAGACCAGGTCATCGGCGAGCAGTACTTC.

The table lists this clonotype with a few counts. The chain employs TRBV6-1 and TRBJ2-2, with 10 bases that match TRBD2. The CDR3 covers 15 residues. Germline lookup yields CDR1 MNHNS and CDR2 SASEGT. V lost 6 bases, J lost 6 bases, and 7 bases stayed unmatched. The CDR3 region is CASSVLAGYAGELFF. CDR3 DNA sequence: TGTGCCAGCAGCGTACTAGCGGGGTACGCCGGGGAGCTGTTTTTT.

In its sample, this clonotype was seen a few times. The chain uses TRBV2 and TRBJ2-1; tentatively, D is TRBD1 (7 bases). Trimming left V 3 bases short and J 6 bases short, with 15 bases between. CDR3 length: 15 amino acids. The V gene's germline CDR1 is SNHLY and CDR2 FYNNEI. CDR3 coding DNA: TGTGCCAGCAGTGATAACGCAGGGGGGAGCAATGAGCAGTTCTTC. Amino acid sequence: CASSDNAGGSNEQFF.

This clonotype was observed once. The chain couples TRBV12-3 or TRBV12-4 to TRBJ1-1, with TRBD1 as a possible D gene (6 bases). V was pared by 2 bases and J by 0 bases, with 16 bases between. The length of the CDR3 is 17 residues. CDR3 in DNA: TGTGCCAGCAGTTTAAGGGGGTGGCAACAAATGAACACTGAAGCTTTCTTT. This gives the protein CASSLRGWQQMNTEAFF.

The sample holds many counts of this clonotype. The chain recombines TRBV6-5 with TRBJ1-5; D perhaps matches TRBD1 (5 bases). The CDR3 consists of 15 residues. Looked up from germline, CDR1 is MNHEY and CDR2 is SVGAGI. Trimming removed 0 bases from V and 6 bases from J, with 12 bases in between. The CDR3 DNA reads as TGTGCCAGCAGTTACTCGCCAGGGAAAAGTCAGCCCCAGCATTTT. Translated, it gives CASSYSPGKSQPQHF.

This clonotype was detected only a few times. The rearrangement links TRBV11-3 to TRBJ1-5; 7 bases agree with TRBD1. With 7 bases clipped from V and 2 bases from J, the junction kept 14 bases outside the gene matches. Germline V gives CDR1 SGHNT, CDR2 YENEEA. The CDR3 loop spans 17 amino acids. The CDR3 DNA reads TGTGCCAGCATCCCGACAGGGAGTCCGGGCGGCAATCAGCCCCAGCATTTT. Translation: CASIPTGSPGGNQPQHF.

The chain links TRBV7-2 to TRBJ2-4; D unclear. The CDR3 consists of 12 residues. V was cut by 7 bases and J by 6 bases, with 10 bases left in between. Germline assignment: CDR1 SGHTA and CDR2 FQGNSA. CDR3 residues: CASTSQGNIQYF. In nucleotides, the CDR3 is TGTGCCAGCACCTCTCAAGGAAACATTCAGTACTTC.